This TCR beta chain was captured by sequencing in a study of T cell responses to AZD1222 COVID-19 vaccine (dated by TCRdb to the early 2020s). Background on the whole study: TCR sequencing covered about 230 trial participants: 200 to 220 given two doses of AZD1222 and approximately 26 given two doses of MenACWY control vaccine. Enrollment into the trials was organized by age into subgroups of 18-55, 56-69 and 70-plus years, and those subgroups contained roughly 150, 30 and 60 TCR-sequenced participants, respectively. The research as a whole found: Conclusions about previously exposed vaccinees are limited because only 6 or 7 AZD1222 recipients were SARS-CoV-2 seropositive at baseline. Participants were mostly white British and included more females than males, and it was suggested by the authors that clonal diversity may have been underestimated. Because no day 14 peak-response samples were available, repertoires were characterized only after the peak T cell response. The whole spike protein was spanned by vaccine-associated CD4 TCRs, and dominant responses were seen in regions 160-218 and 743-854. After two AZD1222 doses, both the breadth and the depth of spike-specific TCRs were significantly higher than at day 0 and than in MenACWY recipients. Nearly half of unique spike-specific TCRs reportedly recognized epitopes outside regions mutated in the B.1.351 and B.1.1.7 variants. In the small 56-69-year group, the increase in depth fell short of significance, most likely because of low power.

The time point label, as the study defines it: about 28 days (+/-7) after the second vaccine dose. AZD1222 recipients whose second dose came at about 4 weeks and those whose second dose came at about 12 weeks were combined into one group, since spike-specific TCR depth and breadth did not differ between the two schedules. The vaccinee samples were drawn from two UK trials, COV001 and COV002, one of which was a single-blind randomized controlled phase 2/3 trial testing AZD1222 (ChAdOx1 nCoV-19) in healthy adults. For TCRbeta chain sequencing, PBMC samples from trial participants were taken at day 0 and at day 28 after the second dose. The CDR3 regions of human TCRbeta chains were analyzed by immunosequencing. Per the original workflow: TCRs in the repertoires were compared against a reference library of SARS-CoV-2-specific TCRs that had been generated with the MIRA antigen-specificity platform. Breadth was defined as the fraction of unique TCRs that were SARS-CoV-2-associated, and depth was defined as the fraction of total T cells that were SARS-CoV-2-associated. Using the MIRA data, every spike-specific TCR was mapped to the spike region that the TCR reacted to and assigned to either a CD4 or a CD8 class. Log10-transformed breadth and depth values were compared by one-way ANOVA with Sidak's multiple comparisons tests. TCRdb stores this immuneACCESS table with in-frame sequences only. Part of the clones is absent; in the studies checked, under half of the shortfall reflects unresolved V genes, and no reason is known for the rest. The DNA was the basis for D and trimming; V, J and clone size are from that table. Recorded for this sample are 90,000 to 150,000 clones; roughly nine tenths of them occurred a single time. Around 3% of the sample is taken by the ten largest.

The junction carries 15 bases between V and J, which are trimmed by 4 bases and 2 bases respectively. Reading the germline V gene gives CDR1 LGHNA and CDR2 YSLEER. From the cysteine up to the phenylalanine, the CDR3 has a length of 16 residues. The DNA shown is the 48-base CDR3, in frame from base 1. Of note for this clone: There is no known antigen for this receptor. Nothing much larger sits one base from this clone, and base qualities are not available.

The origin of this receptor is an adult who received the AZD1222 COVID-19 vaccine. The source material was peripheral blood, sampled 28 days after the second AZD1222 dose. Rearrangement joined TRBV4-3 to TRBJ2-1; tentative D gene TRBD2, with 7 bases matching. This receptor carries the CDR3 CASSRIGGAAYNEQFF. The nucleotides are TGCGCCAGCAGCCGGATTGGGGGGGCGGCCTACAATGAGCAGTTCTTC.